The 21 T cell receptor beta chains listed next were all sequenced from one sample in a study of blood T cell repertoires in COVID-19. Assay used: immunoSEQ multiplex PCR; TCRdb lists only in-frame clones, some missing. The sample holds around 280,000 clones, 89% seen once. Sequences were obtained from PBMCs or T cells enriched from blood (not recorded which). The receptor set was obtained from a middle-aged woman who had recovered from COVID-19.

The chain is built from TRBV5-4 and TRBJ1-5, with 7 bases fitting TRBD1. The CDR3 runs 13 residues. The germline V gene encodes CDR1 SGHNT and CDR2 YYREEE (reference sequence). Trimming took 5 bases from V and 5 from J; bases not matched to a gene: 4. The CDR3 DNA reads TGTGCCAGCAGTATCGACAGGGATCAGCCCCAGCATTTT. It translates to CASSIDRDQPQHF.

The V call is TRBV19, the J call TRBJ2-1, with D uncertain. The V end lost 3 bases, the J end lost 6 bases, and 12 bases lay between the germline ends. CDR3 length: 14 amino acids. Per the germline V gene, CDR1 is LNHDA and CDR2 is SQIVND (reference sequence). Here the CDR3 reads CASSIEATSNEQFF. The DNA of the CDR3 is TGTGCCAGTAGTATTGAAGCGACCTCCAATGAGCAGTTCTTC.

A single count supports this clone. The chain combines TRBV10-2 with TRBJ2-5, with 13 nucleotides matching TRBD2. V lost 6 bases, J lost 7 bases, and 5 bases stayed unmatched. Germline CDR1 and CDR2: WSHSY and SAAADI. The CDR3 covers 14 residues. CDR3 amino acids: CASSWTSGGGTQYF. CDR3 in DNA: TGCGCCAGCAGCTGGACTAGCGGGGGAGGGACCCAGTACTTC.

The rearrangement uses TRBV21-1 and TRBJ2-1; the table's D call, TRBD1, was not checked against the DNA. TRBV21-1 constitutes a pseudogene. The CDR3 sequence is 19 residues long. The CDR3 bases are TGTGCCAGCAGCAAAGACGGAGGGTCCACCGGGACAGCCCTCAATGAGCAGTTCTTC. Translation: CASSKDGGSTGTALNEQFF.

The rearrangement uses TRBV6-5 and TRBJ1-1; tentatively, D is TRBD1 (5 bases). The V end lost 4 bases, the J end lost 1 base, and 7 bases lay between the germline ends. This CDR3 is 13 amino acids long. Per the germline V gene, CDR1 is MNHEY and CDR2 is SVGAGI. CDR3 sequence reads: CASSFGQNTEAFF. CDR3 bases: TGTGCCAGCAGTTTTGGACAGAACACTGAAGCTTTCTTT.

This rearrangement joins TRBV25-1 to TRBJ1-1; 8 nucleotides agree with TRBD1. After removal of 2 bases from V and 6 bases from J, the junction contained 14 bases not matched to a gene. CDR1 and CDR2 (germline): MGHDK, SYGVNS. The CDR3 is 17 amino acids. CDR3 bases: TGTGCCAGCAGTGAAATGGGGACAGGCCGACAAGAGCCTGAAGCTTTCTTT. As protein: CASSEMGTGRQEPEAFF.

The chain links TRBV7-2 to TRBJ2-5, with 16 bases lining up with TRBD2. This CDR3 has 17 amino acids. With V trimmed by 4 bases and J by 1 base, 3 bases remained unmatched. Germline CDR1 SGHTA, CDR2 FQGNSA. The DNA of the CDR3 is TGTGCCAGCAGCTCGGGACTAGCGGGAGGGCCCCAAGAGACCCAGTACTTC. As protein: CASSSGLAGGPQETQYF.

The chain carries TRBV27 and TRBJ1-3; D is unresolved. This CDR3 is 14 amino acids long. Germline loops: CDR1 MNHEY, CDR2 SMNVEV (reference sequence). Between the trimmed V and J ends, which lost 7 bases and 0 bases, there was a span of 10 bases. In DNA form, the CDR3 reads TGTGCCAGCACTCCAAGGAGCTCTGGAAACACCATATATTTT. Translated, it gives CASTPRSSGNTIYF.

This chain connects TRBV4-1 to TRBJ1-1, with TRBD1 as a possible D gene (5 bases). The germline CDR1 and CDR2 sequences are MGHRA and YSYEKL. Trimming stripped 2 bases from V and 3 bases from J, with 10 bases between. The CDR3 covers 14 residues. CDR3 bases: TGCGCCAGCAGCCAACTCTGGGGCGACACTGAAGCTTTCTTT. This codes for CASSQLWGDTEAFF.

The chain joins TRBV4-1 to TRBJ2-2, with 14 bases aligning to TRBD2. Trimming cost V 2 bases and J 1 base; bases outside gene matches: 9. Germline assignment: CDR1 MGHRA and CDR2 YSYEKL. This CDR3 has 20 residues. CDR3 nucleotides: TGCGCCAGCAGCCAAAGTAAGCCGGGACTAGCGGGAGTGAACACCGGGGAGCTGTTTTTT. Translation gives CASSQSKPGLAGVNTGELFF.

This chain connects TRBV27 to TRBJ1-5, with TRBD1 matching 8 bases. CDR3 length equals 15 residues. After removal of 5 bases from V and 7 bases from J, the junction contained 10 bases not matched to a gene. Germline V CDR1 and CDR2: MNHEY, SMNVEV (reference sequence). The CDR3, as DNA: TGTGCCAGCAGTCTTCGACAGGGGCGTGGACAGCCCCAGCATTTT. It yields the protein CASSLRQGRGQPQHF.

The chain couples TRBV7-9 to TRBJ2-3; 7 bases fit TRBD2. The V segment lost 5 bases and the J segment 1 base; nucleotides outside the gene matches: 18. The length of the CDR3 is 19 residues. The germline gives CDR1 SEHNR, CDR2 FQNEAQ (reference sequence). The CDR3 sequence is CASSPKGLLADGGTDTQYF. In DNA form, the CDR3 reads TGTGCCAGCAGCCCAAAGGGACTCCTAGCGGATGGGGGCACAGATACGCAGTATTTT. The full variable domain, completed using reference TRBV7-9 and TRBJ2-3, is DTGVSQNPRHKITKRGQNVTFRCDPISEHNRLYWYRQTLGQGPEFLTYFQNEAQLEKSRLLSDRFSAERPKGSFSTLEIQRTEQGDSAMYLCASSPKGLLADGGTDTQYFGPGTRLTVL.

This chain joins TRBV19 and TRBJ1-1; D ambiguous. The V gene's germline CDR1 is LNHDA and CDR2 SQIVND (reference sequence). This CDR3 is 16 amino acids long. Between the trimmed V and J ends, which lost 1 base and 1 base, there was a span of 13 bases. This chain's CDR3 is CASSIGHGGGNTEAFF. The CDR3 DNA reads as TGTGCCAGTAGTATAGGACACGGAGGAGGGAACACTGAAGCTTTCTTT.

The rearrangement joins TRBV9 to TRBJ1-2; D call uncertain. The V and J ends lost 2 bases and 7 bases respectively, with 9 bases between them. The CDR3 contains 12 residues. Germline V gene lookup returns CDR1 SGDLS and CDR2 YYNGEE. The CDR3 is CASSVGEGGYTF. The CDR3 DNA follows: TGTGCCAGCAGCGTCGGTGAGGGTGGCTACACCTTC.

The chain uses TRBV21-1 and TRBJ1-4; TRBD1 reflects the table's D call only, with no check against the DNA. TRBV21-1 is a recognized pseudogene. The CDR3 totals 17 residues. CDR3 sequence reads: CASSKASLGPSNEKLFF. In DNA form, the CDR3 reads TGTGCCAGCAGCAAAGCGTCTTTGGGGCCGTCTAATGAAAAACTGTTTTTT.

V usage is TRBV5-1 and J usage is TRBJ2-3; a weak D match, TRBD2 (5 bases). Trimming removed 4 bases from V and 5 bases from J, with 11 bases in between. The germline CDR1 and CDR2 sequences are SGHRS and YFSETQ. The CDR3 length is 13 residues. The CDR3 region has the DNA TGCGCCAGCAGCACTCCTGAGGGAGATACGCAGTATTTT. It yields the protein CASSTPEGDTQYF.

The rearrangement links TRBV27 to TRBJ1-4; D perhaps matches TRBD1 (5 bases). Trimming took 5 bases from V and 7 from J, leaving 11 bases between them. CDR1 and CDR2 from the germline V gene are MNHEY and SMNVEV (reference sequence). The CDR3 length is 13 residues. The CDR3 here is CASSLDSGEKLFF. CDR3 DNA sequence: TGTGCCAGCAGTCTAGACAGTGGTGAAAAACTGTTTTTT.

In this sample, this clone turned up once. V is TRBV7-8 and J is TRBJ1-3, with 11 nucleotides matching TRBD1. Germline trimming cut 5 bases from V and 7 bases from J; bases unmatched to any gene: 10. This CDR3 is built from 16 residues. Germline loops: CDR1 SGHVS, CDR2 FQNEAQ. CDR3 in amino acids: CASSPLRTGGWNTIYF. The CDR3 coding sequence is TGTGCCAGCAGCCCACTCCGGACAGGGGGCTGGAACACCATATATTTT.

V and J are TRBV20-1 and TRBJ2-4, with a possible D match to TRBD1 (5 bases). The germline V gene encodes CDR1 DFQATT and CDR2 SNEGSKA (reference sequence). The CDR3 loop spans 16 amino acids. Trimming stripped 3 bases from V and 9 bases from J, with 24 bases between. CDR3 bases: TGCAGTGCTAGTTCTGGGGCCCACCTTGGCCAGGGCATTCAGTACTTC. It yields the protein CSASSGAHLGQGIQYF.

The chain couples TRBV14 to TRBJ1-1, with D possibly being TRBD1 (5 bases). CDR1 is SGHDN, CDR2 FVKESK, per germline. V was cut by 0 bases and J by 1 base, with 6 bases left in between. The CDR3 spans 14 residues. CDR3 bases: TGTGCCAGCAGCCAAGAGGGGCGGAACACTGAAGCTTTCTTT. This sequence encodes CASSQEGRNTEAFF.

The chain is built from TRBV7-9 and TRBJ1-4, with 9 bases identical to TRBD1. CDR3 size: 17 residues. The junction had 13 bases not matched to a gene; V was cut back by 4 bases and J by 7 bases. Looked up from germline, CDR1 is SEHNR and CDR2 is FQNEAQ (reference sequence). DNA of the CDR3: TGTGCCAGCAGCTCCCAGAGTTGGGGACAGGGACCTGAAAAACTGTTTTTT. Translation gives CASSSQSWGQGPEKLFF.